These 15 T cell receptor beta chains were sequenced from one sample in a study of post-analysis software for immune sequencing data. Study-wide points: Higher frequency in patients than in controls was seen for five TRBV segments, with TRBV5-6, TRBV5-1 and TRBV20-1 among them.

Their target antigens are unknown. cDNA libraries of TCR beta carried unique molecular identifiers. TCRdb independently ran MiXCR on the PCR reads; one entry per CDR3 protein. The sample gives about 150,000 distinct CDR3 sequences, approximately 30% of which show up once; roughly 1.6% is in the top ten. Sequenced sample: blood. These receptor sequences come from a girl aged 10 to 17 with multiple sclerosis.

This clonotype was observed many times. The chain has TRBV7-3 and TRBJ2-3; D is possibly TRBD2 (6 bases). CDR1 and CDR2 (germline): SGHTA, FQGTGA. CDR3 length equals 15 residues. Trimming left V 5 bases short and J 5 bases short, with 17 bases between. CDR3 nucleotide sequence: TGTGCCAGCAGCCCGGGGACGGGAGCGGGAGATACGCAGTATTTT. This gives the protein CASSPGTGAGDTQYF. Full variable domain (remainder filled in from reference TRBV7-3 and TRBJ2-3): GAGVSQTPSNKVTEKGKYVELRCDPISGHTALYWYRQSLGQGPEFLIYFQGTGAADDSGLPNDRFFAVRPEGSVSTLKIQRTERGDSAVYLCASSPGTGAGDTQYFGPGTRLTVL.

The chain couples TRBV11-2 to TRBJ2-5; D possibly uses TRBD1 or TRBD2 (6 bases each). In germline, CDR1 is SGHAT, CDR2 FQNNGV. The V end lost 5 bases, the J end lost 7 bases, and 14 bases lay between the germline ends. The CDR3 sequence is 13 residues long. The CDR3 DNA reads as TGTGCCAGCAGCCAAACGCGGGACACGACCCAGTACTTC. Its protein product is CASSQTRDTTQYF. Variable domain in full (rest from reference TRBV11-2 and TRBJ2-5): EAGVAQSPRYKIIEKRQSVAFWCNPISGHATLYWYQQILGQGPKLLIQFQNNGVVDDSQLPKDRFSAERLKGVDSTLKIQPAKLEDSAVYLCASSQTRDTTQYFGPGTRLLVL.

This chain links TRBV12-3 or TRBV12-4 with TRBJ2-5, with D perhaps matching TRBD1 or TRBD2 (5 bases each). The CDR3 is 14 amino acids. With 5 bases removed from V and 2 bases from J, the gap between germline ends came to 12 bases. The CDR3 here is CASSTGTVQETQYF. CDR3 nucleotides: TGTGCCAGCAGTACCGGGACGGTTCAAGAGACCCAGTACTTC.

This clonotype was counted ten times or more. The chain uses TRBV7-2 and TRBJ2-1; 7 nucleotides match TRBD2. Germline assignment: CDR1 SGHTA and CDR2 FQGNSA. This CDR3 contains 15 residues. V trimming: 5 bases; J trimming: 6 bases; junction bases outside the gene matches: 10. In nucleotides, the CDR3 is TGTGCCAGCAGCCCCCTCAGCGGGATAGGCAATGAGCAGTTCTTC. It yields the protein CASSPLSGIGNEQFF.

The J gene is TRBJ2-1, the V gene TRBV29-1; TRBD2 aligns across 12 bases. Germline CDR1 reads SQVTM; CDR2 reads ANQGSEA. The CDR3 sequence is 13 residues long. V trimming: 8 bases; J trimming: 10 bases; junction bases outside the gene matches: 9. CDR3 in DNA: TGCAGCTTCCCTAGCGGGAGGGGTGGAGAGCAGTTCTTC. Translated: CSFPSGRGGEQFF.

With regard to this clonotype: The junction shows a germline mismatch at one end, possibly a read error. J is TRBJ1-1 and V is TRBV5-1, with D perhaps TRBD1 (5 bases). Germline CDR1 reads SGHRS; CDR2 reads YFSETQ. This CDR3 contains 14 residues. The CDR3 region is CAGSLWDQGTEAFF. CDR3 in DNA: TGCGCCGGCAGCTTGTGGGACCAGGGCACTGAAGCTTTCTTT. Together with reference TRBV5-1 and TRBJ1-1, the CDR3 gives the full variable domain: KAGVTQTPRYLIKTRGQQVTLSCSPISGHRSVSWYQQTPGQGLQFLFEYFSETQRNKGNFPGRFSGRQFSNSRSEMNVSTLELGDSALYLCAGSLWDQGTEAFFGQGTRLTVV.

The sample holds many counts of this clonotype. The CDR3 reads CASSWVTGPARDEQYF. CDR3 in DNA: TGCGCCAGCAGCTGGGTGACAGGTCCAGCTCGGGACGAGCAGTACTTC. This chain joins TRBV5-1 and TRBJ2-7; D perhaps matches TRBD1 (6 bases). This CDR3 region has 16 residues. Between the trimmed V and J ends, which lost 3 bases and 5 bases, there was a span of 21 bases. The germline V gene encodes CDR1 SGHRS and CDR2 YFSETQ.

DNA for the CDR3: TGTGCCAGCAGTCCCCCGGGGGCCAACGTCCTGACTTTC. Amino acid sequence: CASSPPGANVLTF. This chain joins TRBV6-6 and TRBJ2-6; D remains unclear. This CDR3 region has 13 residues. Trimming shortened V by 5 bases and J by 4 bases, and 6 bases separated the two germline ends. CDR1 and CDR2 from the germline V gene are MNHNY and SVGAGI (reference sequence).

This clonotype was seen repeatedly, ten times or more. The CDR3 DNA reads TGTGCCAGCAGCTTAGACGGAGAAAAACTGTTTTTT. Protein sequence: CASSLDGEKLFF. The chain is built from TRBV7-9 and TRBJ1-4; D unclear. The CDR3 loop spans 12 amino acids. Germline assignment: CDR1 SEHNR and CDR2 FQNEAQ (reference sequence). V gave up 1 base and J gave up 8 bases, with 5 bases separating them.

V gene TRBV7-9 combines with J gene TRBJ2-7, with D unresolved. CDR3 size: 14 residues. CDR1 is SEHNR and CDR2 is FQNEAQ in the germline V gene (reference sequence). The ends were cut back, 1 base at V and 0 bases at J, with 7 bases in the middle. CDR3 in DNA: TGTGCCAGCAGCTTAGAGAAGGACTCCTACGAGCAGTACTTC. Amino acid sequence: CASSLEKDSYEQYF.

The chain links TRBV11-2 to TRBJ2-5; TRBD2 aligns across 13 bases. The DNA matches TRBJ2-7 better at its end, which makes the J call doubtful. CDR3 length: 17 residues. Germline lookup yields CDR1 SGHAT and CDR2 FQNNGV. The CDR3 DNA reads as TGTGCCAGCAGCTTACCGCCTCGGACTAGCGGGAGCTACGAGCAGTACTTC. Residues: CASSLPPRTSGSYEQYF.

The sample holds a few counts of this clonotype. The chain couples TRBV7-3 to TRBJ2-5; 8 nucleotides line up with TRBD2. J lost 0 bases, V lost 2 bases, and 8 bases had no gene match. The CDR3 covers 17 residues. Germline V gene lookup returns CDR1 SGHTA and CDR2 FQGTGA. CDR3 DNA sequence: TGTGCCAGCAGCTTACGGGTAGCGGGATACAACCAAGAGACCCAGTACTTC. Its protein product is CASSLRVAGYNQETQYF.

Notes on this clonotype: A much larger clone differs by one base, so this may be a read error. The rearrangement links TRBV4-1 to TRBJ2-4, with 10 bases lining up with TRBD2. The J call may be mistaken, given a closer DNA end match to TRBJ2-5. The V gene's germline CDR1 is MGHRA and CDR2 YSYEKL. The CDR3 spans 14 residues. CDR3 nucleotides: TGCGCCAGCAGCCAAGAGGGACTAGCGGAGACCCAGTACTTC. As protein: CASSQEGLAETQYF.

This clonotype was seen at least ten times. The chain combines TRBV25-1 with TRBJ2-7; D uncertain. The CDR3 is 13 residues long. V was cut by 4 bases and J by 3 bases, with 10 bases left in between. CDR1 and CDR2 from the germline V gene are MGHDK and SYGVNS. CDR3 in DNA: TGTGCCAGCAGTGTGCAGGACCGCTACGAGCAGTACTTC. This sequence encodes CASSVQDRYEQYF.

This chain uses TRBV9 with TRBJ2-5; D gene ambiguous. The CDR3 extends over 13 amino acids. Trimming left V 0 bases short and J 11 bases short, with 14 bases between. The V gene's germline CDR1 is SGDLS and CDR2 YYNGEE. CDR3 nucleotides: TGTGCCAGCAGCGTAGATTTGGGCAATGAGCAGTACTTC. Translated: CASSVDLGNEQYF.